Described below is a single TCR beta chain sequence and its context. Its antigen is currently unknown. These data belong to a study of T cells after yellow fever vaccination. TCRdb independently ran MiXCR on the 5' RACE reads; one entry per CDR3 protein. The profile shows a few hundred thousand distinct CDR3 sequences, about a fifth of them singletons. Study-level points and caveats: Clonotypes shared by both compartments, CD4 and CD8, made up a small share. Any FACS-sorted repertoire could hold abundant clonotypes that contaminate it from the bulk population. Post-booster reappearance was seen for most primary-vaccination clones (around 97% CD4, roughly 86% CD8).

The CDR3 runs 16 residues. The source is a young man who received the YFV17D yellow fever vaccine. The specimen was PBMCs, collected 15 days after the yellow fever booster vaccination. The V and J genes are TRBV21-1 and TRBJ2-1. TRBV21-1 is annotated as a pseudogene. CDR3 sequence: CASSKESGSGNNEQFF. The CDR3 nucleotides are TGTGCCAGCAGCAAAGAAAGCGGGAGCGGCAACAATGAGCAGTTCTTC.